In this sample, the clone carrying this TCR beta chain turned up a few times. This record belongs to a study of blood T cells in healthy people across ages. Germline CDR1 MGHRA, CDR2 YSYEKL. V dropped 0 bases and J dropped 2 bases, with 11 bases sitting between them. The CDR3 is 15 residues long. For the second PCR, which ran for 7 to 11 cycles, a sample-barcoded 5' primer and a J-beta primer mix were used. In TCRdb, the 5' RACE reads were re-called with MiXCR into one record per CDR3 protein. The repertoire consists of over 1,500,000 distinct CDR3 sequences, with around 50% occurring once and the leading ten covering 2% to 2.5%.

Specimen: blood. The sequence was collected from a woman aged 40 to 55 in good health. The chain combines TRBV4-1 with TRBJ2-7; D not resolved. CDR3 loop: CASSQDRAGAYEQYF. As DNA, the CDR3 is TGCGCCAGCAGCCAAGATCGGGCAGGTGCCTACGAGCAGTACTTC.